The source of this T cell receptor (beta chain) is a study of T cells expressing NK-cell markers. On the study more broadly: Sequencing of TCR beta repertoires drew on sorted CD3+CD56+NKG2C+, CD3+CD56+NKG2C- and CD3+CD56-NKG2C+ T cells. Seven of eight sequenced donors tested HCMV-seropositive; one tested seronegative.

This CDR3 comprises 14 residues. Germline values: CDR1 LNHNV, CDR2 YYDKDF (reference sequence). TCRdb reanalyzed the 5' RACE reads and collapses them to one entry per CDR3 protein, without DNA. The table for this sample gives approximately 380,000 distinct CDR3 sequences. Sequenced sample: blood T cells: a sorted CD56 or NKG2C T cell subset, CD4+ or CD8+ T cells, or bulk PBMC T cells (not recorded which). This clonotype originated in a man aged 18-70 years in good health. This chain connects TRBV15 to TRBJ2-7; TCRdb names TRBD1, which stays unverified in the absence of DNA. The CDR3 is CATSRGQGPYEQYF.